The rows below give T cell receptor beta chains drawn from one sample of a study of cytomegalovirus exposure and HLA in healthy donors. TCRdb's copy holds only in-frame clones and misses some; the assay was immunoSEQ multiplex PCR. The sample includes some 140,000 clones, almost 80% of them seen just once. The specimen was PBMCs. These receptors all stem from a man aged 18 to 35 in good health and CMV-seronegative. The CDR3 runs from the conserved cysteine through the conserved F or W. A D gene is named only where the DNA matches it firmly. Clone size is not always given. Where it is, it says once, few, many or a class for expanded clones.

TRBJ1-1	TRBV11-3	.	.	CASSLGQHSEAFF	TGTGCCAGCAGCTTAGGACAACACTCTGAAGCTTTCTTT
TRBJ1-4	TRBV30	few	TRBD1	CAWSVSRDRLATNEKLFF	TGTGCCTGGAGTGTAAGTAGGGACAGGCTCGCAACTAATGAAAAACTGTTTTTT
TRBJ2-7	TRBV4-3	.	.	CASSPRTTGEQYF	TGCGCCAGCAGCCCTCGGACTACTGGCGAGCAGTACTTC
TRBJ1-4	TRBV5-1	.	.	CASSPKGVAGATNEKLFF	TGCGCCAGCAGCCCTAAGGGGGTTGCGGGTGCAACTAATGAAAAACTGTTTTTT
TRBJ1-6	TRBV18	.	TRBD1	CASSPGQFQFRPLHF	TGTGCCAGCTCACCGGGACAGTTCCAATTCCGACCCCTCCACTTT
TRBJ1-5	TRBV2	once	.	CASSHLGGGQTNNQPQHF	TGTGCCAGCAGCCACCTGGGGGGGGGACAAACTAACAATCAGCCCCAGCATTTT
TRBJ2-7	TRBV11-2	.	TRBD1	CASSLGSREQGPEQYF	TGTGCCAGCAGCTTAGGCTCTCGGGAACAGGGGCCCGAGCAGTACTTC
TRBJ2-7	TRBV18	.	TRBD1	CASSPKGGTGGYEQYF	TGTGCCAGCTCGCCTAAGGGGGGGACAGGGGGCTACGAGCAGTACTTC
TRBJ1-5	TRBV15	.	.	CATSRDRGGQPQHF	TGTGCCACCAGCAGAGATAGAGGAGGTCAGCCCCAGCATTTT
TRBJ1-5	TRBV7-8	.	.	CASSFGTTQPQHF	TGTGCCAGCAGCTTTGGGACAACTCAGCCCCAGCATTTT
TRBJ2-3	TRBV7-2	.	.	CASTPGQTSTDTQYF	TGTGCCAGCACCCCTGGACAGACTAGCACAGATACGCAGTATTTT
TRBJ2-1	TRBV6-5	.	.	CASSYSAGTFYNEQFF	TGTGCCAGCAGTTACTCGGCAGGTACTTTCTACAATGAGCAGTTCTTC
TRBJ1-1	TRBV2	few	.	CASSGFGMNTEAFF	TGTGCCAGCAGTGGGTTCGGGATGAACACTGAAGCTTTCTTT
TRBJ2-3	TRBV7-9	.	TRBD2	CSSRTGGARTDTQYF	TGTTCCAGCAGGACGGGGGGGGCAAGGACAGATACGCAGTATTTT
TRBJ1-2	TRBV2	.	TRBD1	CASRTGGGYGYTF	TGTGCCAGCAGGACAGGGGGCGGCTATGGCTACACCTTC
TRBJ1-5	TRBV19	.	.	CASSRKGVVQPQHF	TGTGCCAGTAGTAGAAAAGGGGTGGTTCAGCCCCAGCATTTT
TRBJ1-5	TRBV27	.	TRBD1	CASRGQGSSSQHF	TGTGCCAGCAGGGGACAGGGGTCCTCTTCCCAGCATTTT
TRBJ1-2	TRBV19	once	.	CASSPRTDAYGYTF	TGTGCCAGTAGTCCGCGGACTGATGCCTATGGCTACACCTTC
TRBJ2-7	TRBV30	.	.	CAGGGVAGYEQYF	TGTGCCGGAGGGGGGGTGGCAGGGTACGAGCAGTACTTC
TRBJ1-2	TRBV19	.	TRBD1	CASSTTIYRGGYTF	TGTGCCAGTAGTACAACAATTTACAGGGGTGGCTACACCTTC
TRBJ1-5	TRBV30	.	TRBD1	CAWGTGGNQPQHF	TGTGCCTGGGGGACAGGAGGCAATCAGCCCCAGCATTTT
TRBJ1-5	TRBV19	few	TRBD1	CASSPLGQGASQPQHF	TGTGCCAGTAGTCCTCTCGGACAGGGGGCAAGTCAGCCCCAGCATTTT
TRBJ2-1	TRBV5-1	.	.	CASSTQGRVSYNEQFF	TGCGCCAGCAGCACCCAGGGGCGCGTTTCCTACAATGAGCAGTTCTTC
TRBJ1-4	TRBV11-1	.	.	CASSSQEYNEKLFF	TGTGCCAGCAGCTCACAGGAATATAATGAAAAACTGTTTTTT
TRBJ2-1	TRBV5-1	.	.	CASSLRDTEQFF	TGCGCCAGCAGCTTGCGAGATACGGAGCAGTTCTTC
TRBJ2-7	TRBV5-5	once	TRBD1	CASSRGQGAYEQYF	TGTGCCAGCAGCCGGGGACAGGGGGCCTACGAGCAGTACTTC
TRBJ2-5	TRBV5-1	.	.	CASSAGQYQETQYF	TGCGCCAGCAGCGCGGGACAGTACCAAGAGACCCAGTACTTC
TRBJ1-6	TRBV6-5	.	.	CASSYLRALGSPLHF	TGTGCCAGCAGTTATTTGAGGGCCCTAGGTTCACCCCTCCACTTT
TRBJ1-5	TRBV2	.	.	CASSVGGGLWPQHF	TGTGCCAGCAGTGTCGGGGGGGGACTTTGGCCCCAGCATTTT
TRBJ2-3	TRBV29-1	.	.	CSVYGGTQYF	TGCAGCGTGTATGGCGGTACGCAGTATTTT
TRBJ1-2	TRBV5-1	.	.	CASSLGSPSGGYTF	TGCGCCAGCAGCTTGGGGTCTCCCTCGGGAGGCTACACCTTC
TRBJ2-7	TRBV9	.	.	CASSLGVGGYEQYF	TGTGCCAGCAGCTTAGGCGTGGGGGGCTACGAGCAGTACTTC
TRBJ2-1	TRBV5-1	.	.	CASNEPSYNEQFF	TGCGCCAGCAACGAACCGAGCTACAATGAGCAGTTCTTC
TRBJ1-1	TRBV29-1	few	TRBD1	CSVGQGVYTEAFF	TGCAGCGTGGGACAGGGTGTGTACACTGAAGCTTTCTTT
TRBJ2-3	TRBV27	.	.	CASSGRWSGGDTQYF	TGTGCCAGCAGTGGGAGGTGGAGTGGGGGGGATACGCAGTATTTT
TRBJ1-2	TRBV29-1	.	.	CSVPGPIEDGYTF	TGCAGCGTACCAGGGCCAATTGAAGATGGCTACACCTTC
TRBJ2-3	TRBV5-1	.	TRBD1	CASSLDWTGPDTQYF	TGCGCCAGCAGCTTGGATTGGACAGGGCCAGATACGCAGTATTTT